What follows are 22 T cell receptor beta chains derived from one specimen sequenced in a study of blood T cell repertoires in COVID-19. Sequencing was performed with immunoSEQ multiplex PCR; in TCRdb, only in-frame clones are kept and a portion is missing. The table shows 200,000 or so clones, with roughly 90% occurring only once. The sequencing input was peripheral blood. The receptors come from a man between 60 and 75 years old with COVID-19, enrolled during active disease.

The chain carries TRBV6-2 or TRBV6-3 and TRBJ2-7; TRBD2 matches 11 bases. With 2 bases clipped from V and 0 bases from J, the junction kept 6 bases outside the gene matches. Germline V lookup: CDR1 MNHEY, CDR2 SVGEGT. CDR3 size: 17 residues. The CDR3 sequence is CASSYASGRPHSYEQYF. CDR3 DNA sequence: TGTGCCAGCAGTTACGCTAGCGGGAGGCCTCACTCCTACGAGCAGTACTTC.

The rearrangement joins TRBV7-2 to TRBJ2-2; TRBD2 aligns across 13 bases. Germline CDR1 is SGHTA and CDR2 is FQGNSA. J gave up 2 bases and V 5 bases, and 2 bases lay outside the gene matches. There are 16 residues in the CDR3. The CDR3 loop is CASSRTSGSNTGELFF. In DNA, the CDR3 is TGTGCCAGCAGCCGGACTAGCGGGAGTAACACCGGGGAGCTGTTTTTT.

This clone occurred once. V is TRBV3-1 (or the pseudogene TRBV3-2) and J is TRBJ2-4; a weak D match, TRBD2 (6 bases). The germline V gene has CDR1 LGHDT and CDR2 YNNKEL (reference sequence). V lost 5 bases, J lost 0 bases, and 17 bases lay in between. This CDR3 region has 17 residues. The CDR3, as DNA: TGTGCCAGCAGCATGGGCGGGGCCTCGCTAGCCAAAAACATTCAGTACTTC. The encoded protein is CASSMGGASLAKNIQYF.

This clone was observed once. V and J are TRBV9 and TRBJ2-2; 13 bases are shared with TRBD2. The J segment lost 5 bases and the V segment lost 6 bases, leaving 4 bases of the junction unmatched. Germline assignment: CDR1 SGDLS and CDR2 YYNGEE. The CDR3 has 15 amino acids. The CDR3 DNA reads TGTGCCAGCACCACGGGACTAGCGGGGACCGGGGAGCTGTTTTTT. Its protein is CASTTGLAGTGELFF.

This chain links TRBV6-1 with TRBJ1-2; perhaps TRBD1 as D (5 bases). CDR1 MNHNS and CDR2 SASEGT come from the germline V gene. V dropped 0 bases and J dropped 4 bases, with 12 bases sitting between them. The CDR3 sequence is 15 residues long. DNA for the CDR3: TGTGCCAGCAGTGAAGCCCGCTCGGGGGTCTATGGCTACACCTTC. Translating gives CASSEARSGVYGYTF.

This clone has just one count. The chain has TRBV7-9 and TRBJ2-1, with D possibly being TRBD1 (6 bases). Germline V lookup: CDR1 SEHNR, CDR2 FQNEAQ (reference sequence). This CDR3 is 14 amino acids long. Trimming took off 1 base at V and 14 bases at J, with 18 bases between the two ends. CDR3 DNA sequence: TGTGCCAGCAGCTTAGGGACAGCAATTAGAGGGGAGTTCTTC. Translation: CASSLGTAIRGEFF.

The chain has TRBV19 and TRBJ2-1; D is uncertain. CDR1 and CDR2 from the germline V gene are LNHDA and SQIVND (reference sequence). V was pared by 6 bases and J by 0 bases, with 6 bases between. The CDR3 loop spans 13 amino acids. The CDR3 here is CASRVSSYNEQFF. The CDR3 DNA reads TGTGCCAGTAGAGTTAGCTCCTACAATGAGCAGTTCTTC.

V usage is TRBV5-1 and J usage is TRBJ1-2, with D maybe TRBD1 (5 bases). CDR3 length: 14 amino acids. Trimming stripped 0 bases from V and 6 bases from J, with 12 bases between. The germline gives CDR1 SGHRS, CDR2 YFSETQ. CDR3 DNA: TGCGCCAGCAGCTTGGAGGCAGGGCCGAATGGCTACACCTTC. This translates into CASSLEAGPNGYTF.

The V call is TRBV2, the J call TRBJ2-5, with 7 positions matching TRBD1. The CDR3 totals 15 residues. Unmatched junction bases numbered 7, after V lost 4 bases and J lost 2 bases. Germline loops: CDR1 SNHLY, CDR2 FYNNEI. The DNA for the CDR3 is TGTGCCAGCAGTGCCGTCAGGGGGAGACAAGAGACCCAGTACTTC. This codes for CASSAVRGRQETQYF.

The chain joins TRBV6-5 to TRBJ1-1; 9 bases are shared with TRBD1. The CDR3 is 15 residues long. With 6 bases clipped from V and 5 bases from J, the junction kept 10 bases outside the gene matches. CDR1 and CDR2 from the germline V gene are MNHEY and SVGAGI. CDR3 region: CASRFTGGGHTEAFF. The CDR3 DNA is TGTGCCAGCAGATTCACAGGGGGCGGGCATACTGAAGCTTTCTTT.

This chain connects TRBV19 to TRBJ1-5, with TRBD1 as a possible D gene (5 bases). Germline V CDR1 and CDR2: LNHDA, SQIVND (reference sequence). CDR3 length: 14 residues. The V end was cut by 7 bases, the J end by 6 bases, with 16 bases between. Here the CDR3 DNA reads TGTGCCAGTACCCTGGGGGGACGTTTTCAGCCCCAGCATTTT. This codes for CASTLGGRFQPQHF.

The DNA for the CDR3 is TGTGCCAGCAGCTTGGACGGACTAGCGGGAGGTCCACAGTACTTC. Encoded protein: CASSLDGLAGGPQYF. The chain has TRBV5-4 and TRBJ2-7; 14 bases line up with TRBD2. Trimming at V came to 0 bases and at J to 10 bases, leaving 6 bases not matched to a gene. Germline lookup yields CDR1 SGHNT and CDR2 YYREEE (reference sequence). This CDR3 comprises 15 residues.

The genes are TRBV11-2 and TRBJ2-1; 8 bases line up with TRBD2. J was trimmed by 1 base and V by 9 bases; bases with no gene match: 8. The CDR3 length is 15 residues. Germline V gene lookup returns CDR1 SGHAT and CDR2 FQNNGV. The CDR3: CASTLAGSSYNEQFF. CDR3 nucleotides: TGTGCCAGTACCTTAGCGGGAAGTTCCTACAATGAGCAGTTCTTC.

This chain uses TRBV7-9 with TRBJ1-6; a weak D match, TRBD1 (5 bases). The CDR3 has 15 amino acids. Trimming removed 2 bases at V and 7 bases at J, with 12 bases between. Germline CDR1 and CDR2: SEHNR and FQNEAQ (reference sequence). CDR3 nucleotides: TGTGCCAGCAGCTTACAACAGGCTCTGAATTCACCCCTCCACTTT. Its translation: CASSLQQALNSPLHF.

The chain links TRBV9 to TRBJ2-7; 15 bases are a match to TRBD2. Germline CDR1 reads SGDLS; CDR2 reads YYNGEE. The CDR3 spans 15 residues. V lost 3 bases to trimming and J lost 7 bases; unmatched junction nucleotides: 5. In nucleotides, the CDR3 is TGTGCCAGCAGCGCGGGACTAGCGGGAGGTGGGGAGCAGTACTTC. This translates into CASSAGLAGGGEQYF.

The chain combines TRBV6-2 or TRBV6-3 with TRBJ1-5; tentatively, D is TRBD1 (5 bases). The CDR3 length is 14 residues. Trimming cost V 0 bases and J 5 bases, with 8 bases left between them. Germline CDR1 reads MNHEY; CDR2 reads SVGEGT. Here the CDR3 reads CASSYSGRHQPQHF. The CDR3 bases are TGTGCCAGCAGTTACTCGGGGCGGCATCAGCCCCAGCATTTT.

The chain employs TRBV5-1 and TRBJ1-3, with 9 bases identical to TRBD1. Trimming removed 3 bases from V and 4 bases from J; junction bases left unmatched: 2. The CDR3 runs 14 residues. Germline V gives CDR1 SGHRS, CDR2 YFSETQ. The CDR3 spells CASSSGQGGNTIYF. The CDR3 DNA reads as TGCGCCAGCAGCTCGGGACAGGGAGGAAACACCATATATTTT.

The chain employs TRBV27 and TRBJ2-3, with 9 bases identical to TRBD1. Per germline, CDR1 MNHEY and CDR2 SMNVEV (reference sequence). The CDR3 extends over 16 amino acids. V shed 6 bases and J 7 bases; nucleotides not matched to a gene: 14. The chain's CDR3 is CASRTGTGLPVNTQYF. The CDR3 DNA follows: TGTGCCAGCAGAACCGGGACAGGGCTCCCTGTGAATACGCAGTATTTT.

This clone was seen only once. This sequence joins TRBV2 and TRBJ2-7; TRBD1 might be the D (6 bases). The V end lost 7 bases, the J end lost 6 bases, and 13 bases lay between the germline ends. The CDR3 is made up of 12 amino acids. Germline V gene data show CDR1 as SNHLY and CDR2 as FYNNEI. CDR3 in amino acids: CASKAGAVEQYF. CDR3 bases: TGTGCCAGCAAAGCAGGGGCCGTCGAGCAGTACTTC.

V usage is TRBV3-1 (or the pseudogene TRBV3-2) and J usage is TRBJ1-6; 11 nucleotides align to TRBD1. V trimming: 1 base; J trimming: 7 bases; junction bases outside the gene matches: 3. The CDR3 extends over 16 amino acids. Germline V gene data show CDR1 as LGHDT and CDR2 as YNNKEL (reference sequence). The CDR3 sequence: CASSQAGTGGNSPLHF. DNA of the CDR3: TGTGCCAGCAGCCAAGCAGGGACAGGGGGAAATTCACCCCTCCACTTT.

The J gene is TRBJ1-4, the V gene TRBV5-1; 7 bases align to TRBD1. V lost 0 bases and J lost 8; bases outside the gene matches: 7. CDR3 length: 15 residues. CDR1 and CDR2 from the germline V gene are SGHRS and YFSETQ. The CDR3 protein is CASSLGDRDGEKLFF. The CDR3 DNA is TGCGCCAGCAGCTTGGGTGACAGGGATGGGGAAAAACTGTTTTTT.

The chain is built from TRBV7-9 and TRBJ2-2; 7 bases line up with TRBD1. Germline loops: CDR1 SEHNR, CDR2 FQNEAQ (reference sequence). The CDR3 loop spans 14 amino acids. Germline trimming cut 4 bases from V and 7 bases from J; bases unmatched to any gene: 6. CDR3 sequence: CASSSEGAIGELFF. The CDR3 DNA sequence: TGTGCCAGCAGCTCAGAGGGGGCGATCGGGGAGCTGTTTTTT.